Presented here are 21 T cell receptor beta chains from one specimen sequenced in a study of T-cell reconstitution after alpha-beta-depleted transplantation in children. This sample's TCRbeta library carried unique molecular identifier barcodes. TCRdb used MiXCR to reprocess the PCR reads, holding one entry per CDR3 protein. The data show a few hundred thousand distinct CDR3 sequences, with approximately 10% seen just once and 20% to 30% held by the top ten. The sample in question was peripheral blood, obtained 180 days after TCRalphabeta/CD19-depleted stem cell transplant. The receptors stem from a male patient under 10 years old who had a stem cell transplant for chronic granulomatous disease, so the T cells may come from the graft donor.

This clonotype showed up many times. This chain joins TRBV6-4 and TRBJ2-2, with a weak D call TRBD2 (6 bases). Germline V gives CDR1 MRHNA, CDR2 SNTAGT. V dropped 5 bases and J dropped 6 bases, with 10 bases sitting between them. The CDR3 spans 13 residues. The CDR3 is CASSPRESGELFF. DNA of the CDR3: TGTGCCAGCAGTCCTCGGGAGTCCGGGGAGCTGTTTTTT.

On this clonotype: A clone one base away is much larger, so this may be a read error. This chain joins TRBV5-1 and TRBJ1-5; 10 nucleotides agree with TRBD1. CDR1 and CDR2 from the germline V gene are SGHRS and YFSETQ. This CDR3 region has 14 residues. The CDR3 region is CASSQGQGGQPQNF. The CDR3 coding sequence is TGCGCCAGCAGCCAAGGACAGGGGGGACAGCCCCAGAATTTT. Combining the CDR3 with reference TRBV5-1 and TRBJ1-5 gives the whole variable domain KAGVTQTPRYLIKTRGQQVTLSCSPISGHRSVSWYQQTPGQGLQFLFEYFSETQRNKGNFPGRFSGRQFSNSRSEMNVSTLELGDSALYLCASSQGQGGQPQNFGDGTRLSIL.

This clonotype showed up many times. V is TRBV14 and J is TRBJ2-7; D remains ambiguous. Germline V gene lookup returns CDR1 SGHDN and CDR2 FVKESK. Trimming shortened V by 1 base and J by 3 bases, and 4 bases separated the two germline ends. The CDR3 runs 12 residues. This CDR3 is CASSQASYEQYF. The CDR3 DNA sequence: TGTGCCAGCAGCCAAGCAAGCTACGAGCAGTACTTC. Variable domain in full (rest from reference TRBV14 and TRBJ2-7): EAGVTQFPSHSVIEKGQTVTLRCDPISGHDNLYWYRRVMGKEIKFLLHFVKESKQDESGMPNNRFLAERTGGTYSTLKVQPAELEDSGVYFCASSQASYEQYFGPGTRLTVT.

This clonotype was detected many times. This chain connects TRBV20-1 to TRBJ1-1, with 9 positions matching TRBD1. The V gene end was trimmed by 6 bases and the J gene end by 1 base; junction bases not matched to a gene: 3. The CDR3 extends over 13 amino acids. Germline V gene lookup returns CDR1 DFQATT and CDR2 SNEGSKA (reference sequence). CDR3 loop: CSADRGGNTEAFF. CDR3 nucleotides: TGCAGTGCCGACAGGGGGGGGAACACTGAAGCTTTCTTT.

This clonotype occurred many times. This chain connects TRBV18 to TRBJ2-7; D gene unclear. V lost 3 bases, J lost 2 bases, and 8 bases lay in between. Germline CDR1 reads KGHSH; CDR2 reads LQKENI. The CDR3 runs 13 residues. In nucleotides, the CDR3 is TGTGCCAGCTCACCGGCAGTTCCCTACGAGCAGTACTTC. This encodes CASSPAVPYEQYF.

This clonotype was counted ten times or more. The gene calls are TRBV7-8 and TRBJ2-6; no definite D call. The CDR3 has 15 residues. Trimming left V 6 bases short and J 0 bases short, with 9 bases between. Germline V gene lookup returns CDR1 SGHVS and CDR2 FQNEAQ. CDR3 sequence reads: CASSIIHSGANVLTF. The CDR3 coding sequence is TGTGCCAGCAGTATCATACACTCTGGGGCCAACGTCCTGACTTTC.

In this sample, this clonotype turned up a few times. This rearrangement joins TRBV27 to TRBJ2-3, with 8 bases that match TRBD1. Germline loops: CDR1 MNHEY, CDR2 SMNVEV (reference sequence). J gave up 11 bases and V 3 bases, and 10 bases lay outside the gene matches. CDR3 length equals 14 residues. The CDR3 DNA is TGTGCCAGCAGTTTCGCCGAAAGACAGGGGATGCAGTATTTT. Protein product: CASSFAERQGMQYF.

The chain employs TRBV28 and TRBJ2-7; TRBD2 is a possible D gene (6 bases). V was cut by 3 bases and J by 5 bases, with 14 bases left in between. CDR3 length: 14 residues. Germline V gene sequence: CDR1 MDHEN, CDR2 SYDVKM. The CDR3 is CASSLAGLKNEQYF. The CDR3 nucleotides read TGTGCCAGCAGTTTGGCGGGACTGAAGAACGAGCAGTACTTC.

This clonotype was seen only a few times. The V gene is TRBV5-1, the J gene TRBJ2-7; tentatively, D is TRBD1 (6 bases). V gave up 1 base and J gave up 3 bases, with 17 bases separating them. The V gene's germline CDR1 is SGHRS and CDR2 YFSETQ. This CDR3 spans 16 amino acids. DNA for the CDR3: TGCGCCAGCAGCTTGTTCAGCGAGGGGACAAGCTACGAGCAGTACTTC. It codes for CASSLFSEGTSYEQYF.

For this clonotype: A much larger clone differs by one base, so this may be a read error. The chain uses TRBV5-1 and TRBJ1-1, with 7 bases fitting TRBD1. CDR1 is SGHRS and CDR2 is YFSETQ in the germline V gene. This CDR3 is 14 amino acids long. Here the CDR3 DNA reads TGCGCCAGCAGCTCCGGGACAGCGAACTCTGAAGCTTTCTTT. The encoded protein is CASSSGTANSEAFF.

The rearrangement uses TRBV24-1 and TRBJ2-3; unclear D gene. The V end lost 4 bases, the J end lost 3 bases, and 7 bases lay between the germline ends. CDR3 size: 13 residues. Germline lookup yields CDR1 KGHDR and CDR2 SFDVKD. CDR3 coding DNA: TGTGCCACCAGTGAAGGGTTTACAGATACGCAGTATTTT. It specifies CATSEGFTDTQYF.

There are many counts of this clonotype. The gene calls are TRBV20-1 and TRBJ2-1, with 11 bases that match TRBD2. The germline V gene encodes CDR1 DFQATT and CDR2 SNEGSKA (reference sequence). V lost 6 bases and J lost 6; bases outside the gene matches: 7. CDR3 length: 14 amino acids. In DNA form, the CDR3 reads TGCAGTGCCGGAATTAGCGGGAGGGCCAATGAGCAGTTCTTC. This codes for CSAGISGRANEQFF.

This clonotype was recorded at least ten times. The chain has TRBV11-1 and TRBJ2-2, with D possibly TRBD1 on 6 matching bases. The CDR3 consists of 19 residues. From germline, CDR1 is SGHAT and CDR2 FQDESV (reference sequence). Trimming left V 5 bases short and J 7 bases short, with 29 bases between. The DNA for the CDR3 is TGTGCCAGCAGCGCGAGGGAAGGGGGACGGACAGACCGGAACGGGGAGCTGTTTTTT. Translated, it gives CASSAREGGRTDRNGELFF.

There are many counts of this clonotype. The chain is built from TRBV15 and TRBJ2-1, with D unresolved. The CDR3 has 18 residues. The germline V gene encodes CDR1 LNHNV and CDR2 YYDKDF (reference sequence). Trimming removed 0 bases at V and 6 bases at J, with 21 bases between. The DNA for the CDR3 is TGTGCCACCAGCAGAGAGGCTGGAGCCCACTACGCAACCAATGAGCAGTTCTTC. It translates to CATSREAGAHYATNEQFF.

There are many counts of this clonotype. The chain uses TRBV20-1 and TRBJ1-6; tentative D call: TRBD1 (5 bases). V was trimmed by 0 bases and J by 7 bases, leaving 13 bases between them. The CDR3 sequence is 15 residues long. The germline V gene encodes CDR1 DFQATT and CDR2 SNEGSKA (reference sequence). CDR3 loop: CSARETVRGNSPLHF. Here the CDR3 DNA reads TGCAGTGCTAGAGAGACAGTCAGAGGGAATTCACCCCTCCACTTT.

This clonotype was observed many times. This rearrangement joins TRBV4-3 to TRBJ2-1, with D tentatively TRBD1 (5 bases). The CDR3 extends over 18 amino acids. CDR1 is LGHNA, CDR2 YSLEER, per germline. The V end lost 0 bases, the J end lost 6 bases, and 21 bases lay between the germline ends. The CDR3 nucleotides read TGCGCCAGCAGCCAAGACCACTTCAGGGTTCTTTCCGGCAATGAGCAGTTCTTC. Its translation is CASSQDHFRVLSGNEQFF.

This clonotype has only a few counts. The CDR3 sequence: CAWKPGLGSTDTQYF. The CDR3 region has the DNA TGTGCCTGGAAACCGGGACTAGGTTCCACAGATACGCAGTATTTT. The genes are TRBV30 and TRBJ2-3; 8 nucleotides agree with TRBD2. The trim removed 4 bases at V and 2 bases at J, leaving 8 bases unmatched. From germline, CDR1 is GTSNPN and CDR2 SVGIG (reference sequence). The CDR3 is made up of 15 amino acids. Using reference TRBV30 and TRBJ2-3 for the parts outside the CDR3, the full variable domain is SQTIHQWPATLVQPVGSPLSLECTVEGTSNPNLYWYRQAAGRGLQLLFYSVGIGQISSEVPQNLSASRPQDRQFILSSKKLLLSDSGFYLCAWKPGLGSTDTQYFGPGTRLTVL.

In this sample, this clonotype turned up a few times. V is TRBV6-4 and J is TRBJ2-2, with 7 bases matching TRBD2. Germline V gene data show CDR1 as MRHNA and CDR2 as SNTAGT. V dropped 5 bases and J dropped 6; count of bases not matched to a gene: 6. The CDR3 contains 14 residues. CDR3 amino acids: CASSPTSTPGELFF. CDR3 coding DNA: TGTGCCAGCAGTCCGACTAGCACTCCCGGGGAGCTGTTTTTT.

This clonotype was seen at least ten times. The J gene is TRBJ1-2, the V gene TRBV20-1; no definite D call. CDR1 is DFQATT and CDR2 is SNEGSKA in the germline V gene (reference sequence). There are 12 residues in the CDR3. Trimming removed 6 bases at V and 8 bases at J, with 16 bases between. CDR3 residues: CSARPKDRGYTF. CDR3 sequence (DNA): TGCAGTGCGAGACCGAAGGACCGGGGCTACACCTTC.

The chain links TRBV7-2 to TRBJ1-6; 7 bases are shared with TRBD1. After removal of 5 bases from V and 1 base from J, the junction contained 5 bases not matched to a gene. The germline gives CDR1 SGHTA, CDR2 FQGNSA. The CDR3 length is 16 residues. For the CDR3, the DNA is TGTGCCAGCAGCAAGACAGGGAAGTCCTATAATTCACCCCTCCACTTT. Translated, it gives CASSKTGKSYNSPLHF.

This clonotype was observed many times. The V gene is TRBV12-3 or TRBV12-4, the J gene TRBJ2-1; D remains unclear. The V and J ends lost 3 bases and 6 bases respectively, with 15 bases between them. The CDR3 contains 15 residues. The CDR3 nucleotides are TGTGCCAGCAGTTTTCTTGTTGTATCTCGCAATGAGCAGTTCTTC. Protein sequence: CASSFLVVSRNEQFF.